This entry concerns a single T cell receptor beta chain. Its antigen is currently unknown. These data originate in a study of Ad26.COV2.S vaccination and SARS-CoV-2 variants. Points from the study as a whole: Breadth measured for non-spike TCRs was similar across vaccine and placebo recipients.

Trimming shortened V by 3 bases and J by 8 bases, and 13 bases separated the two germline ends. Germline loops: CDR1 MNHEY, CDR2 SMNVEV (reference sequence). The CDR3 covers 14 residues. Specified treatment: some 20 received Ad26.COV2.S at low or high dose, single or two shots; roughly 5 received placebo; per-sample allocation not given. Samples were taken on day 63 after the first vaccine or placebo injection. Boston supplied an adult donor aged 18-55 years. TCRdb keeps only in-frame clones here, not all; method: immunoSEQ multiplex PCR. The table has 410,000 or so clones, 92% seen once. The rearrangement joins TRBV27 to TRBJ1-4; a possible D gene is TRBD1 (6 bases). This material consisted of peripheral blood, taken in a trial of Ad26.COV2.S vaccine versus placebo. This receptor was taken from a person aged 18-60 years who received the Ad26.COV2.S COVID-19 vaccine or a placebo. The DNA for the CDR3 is TGTGCCAGCAGTTTGGGGGGGCTTCAGGAAAAACTGTTTTTT. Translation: CASSLGGLQEKLFF.